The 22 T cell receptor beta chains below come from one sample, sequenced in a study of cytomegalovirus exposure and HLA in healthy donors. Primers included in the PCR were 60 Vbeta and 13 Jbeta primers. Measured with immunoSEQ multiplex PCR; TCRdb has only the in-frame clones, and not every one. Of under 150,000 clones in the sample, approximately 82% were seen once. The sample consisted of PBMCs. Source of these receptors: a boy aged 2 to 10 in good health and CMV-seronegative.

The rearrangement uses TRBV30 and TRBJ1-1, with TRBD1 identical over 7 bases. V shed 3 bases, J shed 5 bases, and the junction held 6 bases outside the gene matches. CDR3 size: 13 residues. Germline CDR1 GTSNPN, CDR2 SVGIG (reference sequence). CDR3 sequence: CAWSLTGWTEAFF. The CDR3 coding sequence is TGTGCCTGGAGCCTGACAGGGTGGACTGAAGCTTTCTTT.

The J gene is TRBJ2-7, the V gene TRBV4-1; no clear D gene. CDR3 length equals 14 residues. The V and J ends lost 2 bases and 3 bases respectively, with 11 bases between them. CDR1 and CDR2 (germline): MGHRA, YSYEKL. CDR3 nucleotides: TGCGCCAGCAGCCAACCCACCAGAGGCTACGAGCAGTACTTC. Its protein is CASSQPTRGYEQYF.

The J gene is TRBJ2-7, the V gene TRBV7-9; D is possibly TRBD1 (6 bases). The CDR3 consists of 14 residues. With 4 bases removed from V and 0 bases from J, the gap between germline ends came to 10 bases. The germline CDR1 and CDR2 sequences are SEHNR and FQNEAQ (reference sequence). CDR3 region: CASSSTGLSYEQYF. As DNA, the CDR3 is TGTGCCAGCAGCTCCACAGGGCTCTCCTACGAGCAGTACTTC. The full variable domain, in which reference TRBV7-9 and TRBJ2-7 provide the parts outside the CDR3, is DTGVSQNPRHKITKRGQNVTFRCDPISEHNRLYWYRQTLGQGPEFLTYFQNEAQLEKSRLLSDRFSAERPKGSFSTLEIQRTEQGDSAMYLCASSSTGLSYEQYFGPGTRLTVT.

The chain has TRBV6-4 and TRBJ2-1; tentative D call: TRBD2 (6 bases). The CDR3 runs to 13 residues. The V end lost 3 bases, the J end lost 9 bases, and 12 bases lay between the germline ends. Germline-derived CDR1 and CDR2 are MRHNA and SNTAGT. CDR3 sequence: CASSETSNSEQFF. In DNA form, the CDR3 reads TGTGCCAGCAGTGAGACTAGTAATAGTGAGCAGTTCTTC.

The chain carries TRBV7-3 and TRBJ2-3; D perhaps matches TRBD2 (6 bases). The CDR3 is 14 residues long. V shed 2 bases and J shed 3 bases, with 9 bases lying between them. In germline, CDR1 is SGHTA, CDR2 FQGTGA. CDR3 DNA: TGTGCCAGCAGCTTAGGCCTAGCGACAGATACGCAGTATTTT. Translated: CASSLGLATDTQYF.

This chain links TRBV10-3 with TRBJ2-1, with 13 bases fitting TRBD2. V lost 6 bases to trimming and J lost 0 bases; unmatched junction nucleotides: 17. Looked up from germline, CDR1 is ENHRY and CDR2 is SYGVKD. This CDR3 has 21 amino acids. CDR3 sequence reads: CAISYPGLAGADPLSYNEQFF. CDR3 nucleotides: TGTGCCATCAGCTATCCCGGACTAGCGGGGGCCGACCCTCTCTCCTACAATGAGCAGTTCTTC.

DNA for the CDR3: TGTGCCAGTAAATTGGCCTCATCTGCAACTAATGAAAAACTGTTTTTT. This encodes CASKLASSATNEKLFF. The chain couples TRBV19 to TRBJ1-4; D uncertain. The V end lost 7 bases, the J end lost 0 bases, and 15 bases lay between the germline ends. Germline CDR1 LNHDA, CDR2 SQIVND (reference sequence). The CDR3 sequence is 16 residues long.

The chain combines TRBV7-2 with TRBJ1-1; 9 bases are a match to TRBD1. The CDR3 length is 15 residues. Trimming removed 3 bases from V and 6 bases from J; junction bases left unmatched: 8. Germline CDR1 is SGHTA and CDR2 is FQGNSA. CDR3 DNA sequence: TGTGCCAGCAGCTTGAAGACAGGGGGATGGTCTGAAGCTTTCTTT. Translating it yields CASSLKTGGWSEAFF.

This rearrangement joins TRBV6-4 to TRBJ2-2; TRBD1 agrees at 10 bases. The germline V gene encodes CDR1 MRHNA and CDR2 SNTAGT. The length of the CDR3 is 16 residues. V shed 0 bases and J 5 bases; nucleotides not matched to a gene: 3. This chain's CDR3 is CASSDSPGQGTGELFF. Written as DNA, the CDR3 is TGTGCCAGCAGTGACTCTCCGGGACAGGGGACCGGGGAGCTGTTTTTT.

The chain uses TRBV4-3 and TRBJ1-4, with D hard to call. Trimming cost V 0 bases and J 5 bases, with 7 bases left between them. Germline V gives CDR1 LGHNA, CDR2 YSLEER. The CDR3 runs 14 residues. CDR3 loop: CASSQEGGNEKLFF. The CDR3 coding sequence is TGCGCCAGCAGCCAAGAAGGAGGAAATGAAAAACTGTTTTTT.

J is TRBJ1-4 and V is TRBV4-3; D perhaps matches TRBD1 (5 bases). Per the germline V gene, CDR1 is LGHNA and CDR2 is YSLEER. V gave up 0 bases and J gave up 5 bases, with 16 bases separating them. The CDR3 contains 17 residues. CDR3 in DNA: TGCGCCAGCAGCCAAGATCCTCGGGGACTGCTCAATGAAAAACTGTTTTTT. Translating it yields CASSQDPRGLLNEKLFF.

For the CDR3, the DNA is TGTGCCAGCAGCTCACCTGCGGGGGGGGGTGCGGGTTCGCAGTATTTT. This encodes CASSSPAGGGAGSQYF. V usage is TRBV11-2 and J usage is TRBJ2-3; TRBD2 aligns across 9 bases. V shed 4 bases and J 10 bases; nucleotides not matched to a gene: 15. The CDR3 consists of 16 residues. The V gene's germline CDR1 is SGHAT and CDR2 FQNNGV.

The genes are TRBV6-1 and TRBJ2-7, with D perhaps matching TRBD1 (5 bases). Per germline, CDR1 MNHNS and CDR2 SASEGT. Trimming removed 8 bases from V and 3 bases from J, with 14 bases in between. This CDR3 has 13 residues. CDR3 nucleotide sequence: TGTGCCAGCGGCCCAGACAGCATCTACGAGCAGTACTTC. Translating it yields CASGPDSIYEQYF.

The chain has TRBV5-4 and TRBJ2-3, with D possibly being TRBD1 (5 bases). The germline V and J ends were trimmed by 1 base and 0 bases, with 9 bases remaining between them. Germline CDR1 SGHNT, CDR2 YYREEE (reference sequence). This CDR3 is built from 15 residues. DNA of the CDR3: TGTGCCAGCAGCTTGCAGGGTTTTAGCACAGATACGCAGTATTTT. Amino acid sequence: CASSLQGFSTDTQYF. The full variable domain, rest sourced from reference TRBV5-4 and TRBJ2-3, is ETGVTQSPTHLIKTRGQQVTLRCSSQSGHNTVSWYQQALGQGPQFIFQYYREEENGRGNFPPRFSGLQFPNYSSELNVNALELDDSALYLCASSLQGFSTDTQYFGPGTRLTVL.

As DNA, the CDR3 is TGTGCCAGCCTGAAGACTAGCGGTTACAATGAGCAGTTCTTC. As protein: CASLKTSGYNEQFF. The chain carries TRBV11-2 and TRBJ2-1, with 9 bases fitting TRBD2. The CDR3 runs 14 residues. Germline lookup yields CDR1 SGHAT and CDR2 FQNNGV. Trimming removed 8 bases from V and 4 bases from J; junction bases left unmatched: 6. The whole variable domain, remainder taken from reference TRBV11-2 and TRBJ2-1, is EAGVAQSPRYKIIEKRQSVAFWCNPISGHATLYWYQQILGQGPKLLIQFQNNGVVDDSQLPKDRFSAERLKGVDSTLKIQPAKLEDSAVYLCASLKTSGYNEQFFGPGTRLTVL.

The CDR3 nucleotides read TGCGCCAGCAGCGGGTCAGGGGGCGGAGAGGAAAAACTGTTTTTT. Translation: CASSGSGGGEEKLFF. The rearrangement uses TRBV5-1 and TRBJ1-4; 8 bases agree with TRBD1. Per the germline V gene, CDR1 is SGHRS and CDR2 is YFSETQ. Trimming took 4 bases from V and 8 from J; bases not matched to a gene: 10. The length of the CDR3 is 15 residues.

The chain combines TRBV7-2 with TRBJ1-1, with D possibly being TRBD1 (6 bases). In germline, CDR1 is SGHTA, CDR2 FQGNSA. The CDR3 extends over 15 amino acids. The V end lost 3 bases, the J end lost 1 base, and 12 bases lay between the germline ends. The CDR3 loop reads CASSFKTGRNTEAFF. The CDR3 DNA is TGTGCCAGCAGCTTTAAAACAGGGAGGAACACTGAAGCTTTCTTT.

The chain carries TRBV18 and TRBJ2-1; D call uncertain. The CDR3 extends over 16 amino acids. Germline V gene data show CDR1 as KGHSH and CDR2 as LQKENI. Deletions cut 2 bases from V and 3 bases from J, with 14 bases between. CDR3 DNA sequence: TGTGCCAGCTCACCATCGGTGACTTCGGGCTACAATGAGCAGTTCTTC. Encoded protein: CASSPSVTSGYNEQFF.

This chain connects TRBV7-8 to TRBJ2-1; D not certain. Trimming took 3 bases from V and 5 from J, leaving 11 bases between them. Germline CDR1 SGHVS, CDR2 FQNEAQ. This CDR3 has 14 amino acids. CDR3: CASSFGWSNNEQFF. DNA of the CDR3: TGTGCCAGCAGCTTCGGGTGGAGCAACAATGAGCAGTTCTTC.

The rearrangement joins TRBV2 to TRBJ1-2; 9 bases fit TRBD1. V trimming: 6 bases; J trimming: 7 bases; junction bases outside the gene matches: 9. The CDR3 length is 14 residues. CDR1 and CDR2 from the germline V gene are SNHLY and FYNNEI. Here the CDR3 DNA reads TGTGCCAGCAGACCTGGACAGGGGTTAATTGGCTACACCTTC. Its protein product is CASRPGQGLIGYTF.

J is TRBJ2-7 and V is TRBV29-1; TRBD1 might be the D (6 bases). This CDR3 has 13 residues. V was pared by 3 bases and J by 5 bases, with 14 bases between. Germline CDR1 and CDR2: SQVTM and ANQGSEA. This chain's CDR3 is CSVEGTKGNEQYF. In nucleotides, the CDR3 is TGCAGCGTTGAGGGGACAAAGGGTAACGAGCAGTACTTC.

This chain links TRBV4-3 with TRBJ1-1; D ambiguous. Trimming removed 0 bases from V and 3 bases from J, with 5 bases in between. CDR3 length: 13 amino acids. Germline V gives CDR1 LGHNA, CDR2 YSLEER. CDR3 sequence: CASSQEAYTEAFF. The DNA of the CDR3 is TGCGCCAGCAGCCAAGAGGCCTACACTGAAGCTTTCTTT.